This is a list of T cell receptor beta chains from one sample in a study of vaccination and CD4 T cells after COVID-19. Their antigens remain unidentified. TCRdb ran MiXCR on the PCR reads and lists one entry per CDR3 protein. The table shows around 20,000 distinct CDR3 sequences, with approximately 53% occurring only once. Source material: CD4+ T cells from blood, cultured in vitro. These receptors all stem from a human donor who had recovered from COVID-19. Each CDR3 is given with its conserved first and last residue. A D gene is named only where the DNA matches it firmly. Rows give clone size only sometimes, using once, few, many, or a class for an expanded clone.

size: few
J: TRBJ1-2
V: TRBV7-3
D: TRBD1
DNA: TGTGCCAGCAGCTCGCCGGGACAGGGCTACACCTTC
CDR3: CASSSPGQGYTF

size: few
J: TRBJ2-3
V: TRBV20-1
D: NA
DNA: TGCAGTGCTAGAGGTAGCGGCACAGATACGCAGTATTTT
CDR3: CSARGSGTDTQYF

size: NA
J: TRBJ1-4
V: TRBV9
D: TRBD1
DNA: TGTGCCAGCAGTTCGGGACAGTCGGGGGCTAATGAAAAACTGTTTTTT
CDR3: CASSSGQSGANEKLFF

size: NA
J: TRBJ1-1
V: TRBV20-1
D: TRBD1
DNA: TGCAGTGCTAGACGGTGGGACAGAACGTTTAACACTGAAGCTTTCTTT
CDR3: CSARRWDRTFNTEAFF

size: NA
J: TRBJ2-5
V: TRBV2
D: NA
DNA: TGTGCTACAACGGGGCAAGCACCGGTCGCGCAAGAGACCCAGTACTTC
CDR3: CATTGQAPVAQETQYF

size: once
J: TRBJ1-6
V: TRBV10-3
D: TRBD1
DNA: TGTGCCATCAGTGGACAGGGTGGGAATTCACCCCTCCACTTT
CDR3: CAISGQGGNSPLHF

size: few
J: TRBJ1-1
V: TRBV2
D: NA
DNA: TGTGCCAGCAGTGATTTGGCTGAAGCTTTCTTT
CDR3: CASSDLAEAFF

size: few
J: TRBJ1-1
V: TRBV2
D: NA
DNA: TGTGCCAGCAGTTCTCAGGGAGACACTGAAGCTTTCTTT
CDR3: CASSSQGDTEAFF

size: few
J: TRBJ2-5
V: TRBV20-1
D: TRBD2
DNA: TGCAGTGCTAGCGGGACTAGCGGGAGGACGGAGACCCAGTACTTC
CDR3: CSASGTSGRTETQYF

size: few
J: TRBJ1-2
V: TRBV20-1
D: NA
DNA: TGCAGTGCTCCCCCCAGGGAACAGGGCTACACCTTC
CDR3: CSAPPREQGYTF

size: NA
J: TRBJ2-7
V: TRBV25-1
D: NA
DNA: TGTGCCAGCAGTGATCACAATAGGGGGAAATACGAGCAGTACTTC
CDR3: CASSDHNRGKYEQYF

size: few
J: TRBJ1-5
V: TRBV2
D: TRBD1
DNA: TGTGCCAGCAGTCCAGACAGGGAAGGGCAGCCCCAGCATTTT
CDR3: CASSPDREGQPQHF

size: NA
J: TRBJ2-7
V: TRBV6-2/TRBV6-3
D: TRBD1
DNA: TGTGCCACTCGAAGGGACAGGGGCATCTACGAGCAGTACTTC
CDR3: CATRRDRGIYEQYF

size: NA
J: TRBJ2-1
V: TRBV20-1
D: TRBD1
DNA: TGCAGTGCTGCTACAGGGGAGCTATGGGGGAATGAGCAGTTCTTC
CDR3: CSAATGELWGNEQFF

size: few
J: TRBJ1-6
V: TRBV27
D: NA
DNA: TGTGCCAGCAGCCAGACAGTCTATAATTCACCCCTCCACTTT
CDR3: CASSQTVYNSPLHF

size: NA
J: TRBJ2-7
V: TRBV24-1
D: TRBD2
DNA: TGTGCCACCAGAGCGGAGAGCGGGAGGGGCGAGCAGTACTTC
CDR3: CATRAESGRGEQYF

size: NA
J: TRBJ1-5
V: TRBV5-6
D: TRBD1
DNA: TGTGCCAGCAGCTTGAGGGGACAGAGAGGCTATTATACTAGCAATCAGCCCCAGCATTTT
CDR3: CASSLRGQRGYYTSNQPQHF

size: NA
J: TRBJ2-6
V: TRBV19
D: TRBD1
DNA: TGTGCCAGTAGTATTTCGAACAGGGGAGCTGGGGCCAACGTCCTGACTTTC
CDR3: CASSISNRGAGANVLTF

size: NA
J: TRBJ1-5
V: TRBV24-1
D: NA
DNA: TGTGCCACCAGCGAGGCGAACGGGGTGCAGCCCCAGCATTTT
CDR3: CATSEANGVQPQHF

size: NA
J: TRBJ2-3
V: TRBV5-6
D: NA
DNA: TGTGCCAGCAGCTTGGTGGTCGGCACAGATACGCAGTATTTT
CDR3: CASSLVVGTDTQYF

size: NA
J: TRBJ2-1
V: TRBV7-8
D: NA
DNA: TGTGCCAGCAGCCTACAAGGATGGGGGGATCGCAATGAGCAGTTCTTC
CDR3: CASSLQGWGDRNEQFF

size: NA
J: TRBJ2-5
V: TRBV5-4
D: TRBD2
DNA: TGTGCCAGCAGCCTGAGCGGGAGGGCAGGGGAGACCCAGTACTTC
CDR3: CASSLSGRAGETQYF

size: NA
J: TRBJ2-7
V: TRBV27
D: TRBD1
DNA: TGTGCCAGCAGTTCCTGGGGGGACAGGACTCCCTACGAGCAGTACTTC
CDR3: CASSSWGDRTPYEQYF

size: NA
J: TRBJ2-1
V: TRBV19
D: TRBD2
DNA: TGTGCCAGTACCCCTTATCGTAGCGGGAGGGCTACAAGTAGTGAGCAGTTCTTC
CDR3: CASTPYRSGRATSSEQFF

size: NA
J: TRBJ2-7
V: TRBV20-1
D: TRBD1
DNA: TGCAGTGCGCCGGACAGGAGCTCCTACGAGCAGTACTTC
CDR3: CSAPDRSSYEQYF

size: NA
J: TRBJ1-5
V: TRBV28
D: NA
DNA: TGTGCCAGCAGTTTAGGCGCGCAGCCCCAGCATTTT
CDR3: CASSLGAQPQHF

size: few
J: TRBJ2-1
V: TRBV20-1
D: TRBD2
DNA: TGCAGTGCGTTAAGCGGGGCGCCCTACAATGAGCAGTTCTTC
CDR3: CSALSGAPYNEQFF

size: NA
J: TRBJ1-6
V: TRBV19
D: TRBD1
DNA: TGTGCCGCTGCGGGGACAGTTAATTCACCCCTCCACTTT
CDR3: CAAAGTVNSPLHF

size: NA
J: TRBJ1-6
V: TRBV7-2
D: NA
DNA: TGTGCCAGCACCCCACGATCGAGCTCCTATAATTCACCCCTCCACTTT
CDR3: CASTPRSSSYNSPLHF

size: NA
J: TRBJ2-6
V: TRBV7-6
D: NA
DNA: TGTGCCAGCAGTCAATTAGCCGGGGCCAACGTCCTGACTTTC
CDR3: CASSQLAGANVLTF

size: NA
J: TRBJ2-1
V: TRBV2
D: NA
DNA: TGTGCCAGCAGCTTGGACAGTTACAATGAGCAGTTCTTC
CDR3: CASSLDSYNEQFF

size: once
J: TRBJ2-3
V: TRBV10-1
D: NA
DNA: TGCGCCAGCAGTGAGTCAGGCAAGGGCCTGCGAGATACGCAGTATTTT
CDR3: CASSESGKGLRDTQYF

size: medium-sized
J: TRBJ1-6
V: TRBV7-9
D: TRBD1
DNA: TGTGCCAGCAGCGCTACGGGACAGGGGACTTCACCCCTCCACTTT
CDR3: CASSATGQGTSPLHF

size: NA
J: TRBJ1-1
V: TRBV6-5
D: NA
DNA: TGTGCCAGCAGTTCCCCTCAATGGGGGACTGAAGCTTTCTTT
CDR3: CASSSPQWGTEAFF

size: medium-sized
J: TRBJ1-1
V: TRBV4-2
D: NA
DNA: TGTGCCAGCAGCCAAGATAGAGAGGGGGTTGGCACTGAAGCTTTCTTT
CDR3: CASSQDREGVGTEAFF

size: NA
J: TRBJ1-2
V: TRBV18
D: NA
DNA: TGTGCCAGCTCACCCAACCCGGACAGCACCTATGGCTACACCTTC
CDR3: CASSPNPDSTYGYTF

size: NA
J: TRBJ1-1
V: TRBV18
D: TRBD1
DNA: TGTGCCAGCTCAGGACAGGAGGACACTGAAGCTTTCTTT
CDR3: CASSGQEDTEAFF

size: NA
J: TRBJ1-2
V: TRBV4-1
D: TRBD1
DNA: TGCGCCAGCAGCCCAGGAGGGGACAGTAACTATGGCTACACCTTC
CDR3: CASSPGGDSNYGYTF

size: once
J: TRBJ2-1
V: TRBV5-4
D: TRBD2
DNA: TGTGCCAGCAGCCGAGCGGGAGTCAATGAGCAGTTCTTC
CDR3: CASSRAGVNEQFF

size: NA
J: TRBJ2-6
V: TRBV19
D: NA
DNA: TGTGCCAGTAGTGTGGGCATGAGCTCTGGGGCCAACGTCCTGACTTTC
CDR3: CASSVGMSSGANVLTF

size: few
J: TRBJ1-3
V: TRBV20-1
D: NA
DNA: TGCAGTGCTAGGGGGACCTCTGGAAACACCATATATTTT
CDR3: CSARGTSGNTIYF

size: NA
J: TRBJ2-1
V: TRBV27
D: NA
DNA: TGTGCCAGCAGTTTCTTATCCCAGAGCTCCTACAATGAGCAGTTCTTC
CDR3: CASSFLSQSSYNEQFF

size: few
J: TRBJ1-5
V: TRBV28
D: NA
DNA: TGTGCCAGCAGCCGGCCTTATAGCAATCAGCCCCAGCATTTT
CDR3: CASSRPYSNQPQHF

size: NA
J: TRBJ2-5
V: TRBV27
D: TRBD1
DNA: TGTGCCAGCAGCGGGACAGGGTTAGAGACCCAGTACTTC
CDR3: CASSGTGLETQYF

size: few
J: TRBJ2-1
V: TRBV7-2
D: TRBD2
DNA: TGTGCCAGCAGTCAACTTGGGGGACTAGCATCGAATGAGCAGTTCTTC
CDR3: CASSQLGGLASNEQFF

size: NA
J: TRBJ1-4
V: TRBV6-1
D: NA
DNA: TGTGCCAGCAGAGGACAGCCCCATGAAAAACTGTTTTTT
CDR3: CASRGQPHEKLFF

size: once
J: TRBJ2-3
V: TRBV28
D: NA
DNA: TGTGCCAGCATGGAGCAGGGCACAGATACGCAGTATTTT
CDR3: CASMEQGTDTQYF

size: few
J: TRBJ1-2
V: TRBV24-1
D: TRBD1
DNA: TGTGCCACCAGTGATTCGGGACAGGGTTATCTTCACGATGGCTACACCTTC
CDR3: CATSDSGQGYLHDGYTF

size: few
J: TRBJ1-2
V: TRBV2
D: TRBD1
DNA: TGTGCCAGCAGTGTGCAACAGGGGGAGTCGGGCTACACCTTC
CDR3: CASSVQQGESGYTF

size: NA
J: TRBJ1-3
V: TRBV6-1
D: NA
DNA: TGTGCCAGCAGGGCCAGCACTTCAATCCGATCTGGAAACACCATATATTTT
CDR3: CASRASTSIRSGNTIYF

size: once
J: TRBJ1-5
V: TRBV3-1
D: NA
DNA: TGTGCCAGCAGCCAAGGACAGTTTGGGATTGATCAGCCCCAGCATTTT
CDR3: CASSQGQFGIDQPQHF

size: few
J: TRBJ2-3
V: TRBV18
D: NA
DNA: TGTGCCAGCTCACTTGGCGCAGATACGCAGTATTTT
CDR3: CASSLGADTQYF

size: NA
J: TRBJ2-7
V: TRBV5-1
D: NA
DNA: TGCGCCAGCAGCTTGGGAGTGGGGGGCAACTACGAGCAGTACTTC
CDR3: CASSLGVGGNYEQYF

size: NA
J: TRBJ2-3
V: TRBV6-2/TRBV6-3
D: NA
DNA: TGTGCCAGCAGCTCCAAGCGGGTTAGCTCTAGCACAGATACGCAGTATTTT
CDR3: CASSSKRVSSSTDTQYF